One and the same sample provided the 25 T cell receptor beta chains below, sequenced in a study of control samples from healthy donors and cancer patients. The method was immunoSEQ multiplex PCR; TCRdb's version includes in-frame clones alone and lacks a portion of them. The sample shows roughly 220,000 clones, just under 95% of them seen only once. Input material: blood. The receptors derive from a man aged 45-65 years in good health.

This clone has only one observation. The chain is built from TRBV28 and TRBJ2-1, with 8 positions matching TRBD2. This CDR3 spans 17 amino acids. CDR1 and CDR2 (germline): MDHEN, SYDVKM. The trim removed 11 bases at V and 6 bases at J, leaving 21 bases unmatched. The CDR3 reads CARGLGSGGPYCNEQFF. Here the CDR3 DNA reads TGTGCCCGCGGCCTGGGAAGCGGGGGACCCTATTGCAATGAGCAGTTCTTC.

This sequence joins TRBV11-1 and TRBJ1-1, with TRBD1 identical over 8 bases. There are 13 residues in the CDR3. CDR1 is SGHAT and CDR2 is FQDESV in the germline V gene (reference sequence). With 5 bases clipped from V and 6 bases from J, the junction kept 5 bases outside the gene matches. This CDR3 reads CASSTWTGSEAFF. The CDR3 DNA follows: TGTGCCAGCAGCACCTGGACAGGGTCTGAAGCTTTCTTT.

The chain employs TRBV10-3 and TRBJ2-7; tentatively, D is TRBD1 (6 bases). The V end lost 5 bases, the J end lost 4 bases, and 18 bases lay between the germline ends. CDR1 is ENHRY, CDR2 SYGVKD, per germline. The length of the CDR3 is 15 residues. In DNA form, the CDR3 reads TGTGCCATCAGTCAGACCACCGGGACAAAGTACGAGCAGTACTTC. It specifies CAISQTTGTKYEQYF.

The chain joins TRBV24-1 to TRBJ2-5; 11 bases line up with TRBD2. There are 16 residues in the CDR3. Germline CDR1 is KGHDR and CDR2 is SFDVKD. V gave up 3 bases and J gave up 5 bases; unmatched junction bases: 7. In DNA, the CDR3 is TGTGCCACCAGTGATCCCGGGACTAGCGGTTGGGAGACCCAGTACTTC. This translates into CATSDPGTSGWETQYF.

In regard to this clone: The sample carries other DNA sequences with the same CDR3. CDR3 in amino acids: CASSTQQGWNTEAFF. The CDR3 nucleotides are TGTGCCAGCAGCACGCAGCAGGGGTGGAACACTGAAGCTTTCTTT. The chain has TRBV9 and TRBJ1-1, with D possibly TRBD1 on 6 matching bases. This CDR3 has 15 residues. Germline CDR1 and CDR2: SGDLS and YYNGEE. The V end lost 4 bases, the J end lost 1 base, and 14 bases lay between the germline ends.

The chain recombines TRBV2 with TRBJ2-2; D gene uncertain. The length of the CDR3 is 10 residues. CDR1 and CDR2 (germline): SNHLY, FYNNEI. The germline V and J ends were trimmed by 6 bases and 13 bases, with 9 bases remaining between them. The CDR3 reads CASRYERLFF. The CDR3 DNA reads TGTGCCAGCAGGTACGAGCGGCTGTTTTTT.

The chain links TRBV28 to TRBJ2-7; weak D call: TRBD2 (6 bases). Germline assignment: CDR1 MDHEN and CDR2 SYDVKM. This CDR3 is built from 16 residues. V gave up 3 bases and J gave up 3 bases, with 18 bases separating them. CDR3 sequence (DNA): TGTGCCAGCAGTTTCGAGTACCAGGTCGGGAGCTACGAGCAGTACTTC. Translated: CASSFEYQVGSYEQYF.

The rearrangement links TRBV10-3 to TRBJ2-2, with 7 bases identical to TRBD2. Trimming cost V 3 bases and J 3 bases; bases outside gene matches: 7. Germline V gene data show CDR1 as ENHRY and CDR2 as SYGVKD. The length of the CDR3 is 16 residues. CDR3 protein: CAISDFTSDDTGELFF. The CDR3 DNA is TGTGCCATCAGTGATTTTACTAGCGACGACACCGGGGAGCTGTTTTTT.

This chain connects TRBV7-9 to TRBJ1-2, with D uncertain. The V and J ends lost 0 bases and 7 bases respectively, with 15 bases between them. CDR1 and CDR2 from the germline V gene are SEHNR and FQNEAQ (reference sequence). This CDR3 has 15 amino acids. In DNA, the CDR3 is TGTGCCAGCAGCTTAGCCAGTTTGAGGGCGGCTGGCTACACCTTC. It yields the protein CASSLASLRAAGYTF.

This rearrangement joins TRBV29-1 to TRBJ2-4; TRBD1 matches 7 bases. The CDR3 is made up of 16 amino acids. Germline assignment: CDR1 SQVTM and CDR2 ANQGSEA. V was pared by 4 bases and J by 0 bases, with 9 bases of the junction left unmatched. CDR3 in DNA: TGCAGCGTTGTAAGGGACAGAACGCTAGCCAAAAACATTCAGTACTTC. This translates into CSVVRDRTLAKNIQYF.

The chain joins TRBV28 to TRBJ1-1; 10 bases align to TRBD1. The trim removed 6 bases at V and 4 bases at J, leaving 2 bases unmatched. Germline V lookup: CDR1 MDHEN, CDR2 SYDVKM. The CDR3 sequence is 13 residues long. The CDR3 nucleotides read TGTGCCAGCAGGAGACAGGGGGCCACTGAAGCTTTCTTT. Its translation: CASRRQGATEAFF.

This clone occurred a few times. The CDR3 reads CASRSDYEQYF. The CDR3 coding sequence is TGTGCCAGCAGGTCCGACTACGAGCAGTACTTC. The genes are TRBV28 and TRBJ2-7; D is unclear. The germline V gene has CDR1 MDHEN and CDR2 SYDVKM. The ends were cut back, 6 bases at V and 3 bases at J, with 6 bases in the middle. The CDR3 covers 11 residues.

CDR3: CASRSPGRGGYTF. The CDR3 nucleotides read TGTGCCAGCAGATCCCCGGGGAGGGGTGGCTACACCTTC. This chain links TRBV6-5 with TRBJ1-2; D perhaps matches TRBD1 (5 bases). Germline V lookup: CDR1 MNHEY, CDR2 SVGAGI. The CDR3 runs 13 residues. V was pared by 6 bases and J by 7 bases, with 15 bases between.

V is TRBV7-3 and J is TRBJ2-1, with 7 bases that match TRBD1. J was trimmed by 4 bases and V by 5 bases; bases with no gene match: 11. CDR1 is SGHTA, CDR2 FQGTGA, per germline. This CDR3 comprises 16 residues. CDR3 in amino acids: CASSLEGAGNYNEQFF. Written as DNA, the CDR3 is TGTGCCAGCAGCCTAGAGGGGGCAGGGAATTACAATGAGCAGTTCTTC.

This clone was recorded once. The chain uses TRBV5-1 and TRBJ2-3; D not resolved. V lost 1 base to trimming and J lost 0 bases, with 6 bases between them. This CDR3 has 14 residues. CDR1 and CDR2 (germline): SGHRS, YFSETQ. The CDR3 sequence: CASSLTQSTDTQYF. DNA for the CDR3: TGCGCCAGCAGCTTGACCCAGAGCACAGATACGCAGTATTTT. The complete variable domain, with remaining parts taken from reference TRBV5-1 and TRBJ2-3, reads KAGVTQTPRYLIKTRGQQVTLSCSPISGHRSVSWYQQTPGQGLQFLFEYFSETQRNKGNFPGRFSGRQFSNSRSEMNVSTLELGDSALYLCASSLTQSTDTQYFGPGTRLTVL.

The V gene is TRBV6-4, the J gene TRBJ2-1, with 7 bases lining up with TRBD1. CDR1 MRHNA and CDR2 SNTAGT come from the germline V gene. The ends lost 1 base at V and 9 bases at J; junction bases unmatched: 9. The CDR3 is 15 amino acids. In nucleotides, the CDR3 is TGTGCCAGCAGTGACTTAGCAGGGGGATACGGTGAGCAGTTCTTC. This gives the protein CASSDLAGGYGEQFF.

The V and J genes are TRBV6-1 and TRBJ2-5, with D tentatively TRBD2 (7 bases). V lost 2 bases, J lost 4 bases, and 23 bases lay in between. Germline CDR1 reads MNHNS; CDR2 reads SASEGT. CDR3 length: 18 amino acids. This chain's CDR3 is CASSEWGRVGGRGETQYF. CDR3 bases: TGTGCCAGCAGTGAATGGGGTAGGGTCGGGGGGCGAGGAGAGACCCAGTACTTC.

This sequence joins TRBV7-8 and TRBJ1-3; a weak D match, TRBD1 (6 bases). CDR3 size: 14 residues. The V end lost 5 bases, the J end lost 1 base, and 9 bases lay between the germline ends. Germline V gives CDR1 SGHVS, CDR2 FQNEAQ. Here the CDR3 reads CASSQGGSGNTIYF. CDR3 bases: TGTGCCAGCAGCCAAGGGGGTTCTGGAAACACCATATATTTT.

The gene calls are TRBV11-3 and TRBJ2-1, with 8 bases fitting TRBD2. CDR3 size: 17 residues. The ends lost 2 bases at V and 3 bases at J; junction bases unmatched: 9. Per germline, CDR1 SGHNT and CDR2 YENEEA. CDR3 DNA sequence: TGTGCCAGCAGCTTAAATGGCGGGGGGAATCTCTACAATGAGCAGTTCTTC. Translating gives CASSLNGGGNLYNEQFF.

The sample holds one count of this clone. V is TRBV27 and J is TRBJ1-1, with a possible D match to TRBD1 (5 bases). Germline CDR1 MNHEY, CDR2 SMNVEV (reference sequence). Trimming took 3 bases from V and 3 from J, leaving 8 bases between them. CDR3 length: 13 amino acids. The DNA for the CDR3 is TGTGCCAGCAGTTTGCTCAGGGACACTGAAGCTTTCTTT. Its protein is CASSLLRDTEAFF.

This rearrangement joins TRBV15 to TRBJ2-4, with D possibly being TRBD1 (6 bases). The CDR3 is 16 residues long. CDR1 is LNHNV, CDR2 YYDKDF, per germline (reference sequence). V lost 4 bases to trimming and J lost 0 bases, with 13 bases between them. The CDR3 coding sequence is TGTGCCACCAGCATTCCTGGGGGCCTAGCCAAAAACATTCAGTACTTC. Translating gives CATSIPGGLAKNIQYF.

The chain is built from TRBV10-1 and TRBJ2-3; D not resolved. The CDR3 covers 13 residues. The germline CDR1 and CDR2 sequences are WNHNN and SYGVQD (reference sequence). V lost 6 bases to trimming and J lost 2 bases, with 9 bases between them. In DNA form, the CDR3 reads TGCGCCAGCAGGTCAGAGAACACAGATACGCAGTATTTT. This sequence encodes CASRSENTDTQYF.

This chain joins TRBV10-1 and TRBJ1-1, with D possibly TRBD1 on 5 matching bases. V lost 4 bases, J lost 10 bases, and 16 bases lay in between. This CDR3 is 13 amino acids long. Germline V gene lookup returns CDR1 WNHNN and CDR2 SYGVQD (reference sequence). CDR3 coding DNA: TGCGCCAGCAGTGCTTCCAGGGCGGTTGGAGCTTTCTTT. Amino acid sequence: CASSASRAVGAFF.

CDR3 region: CASSPPSTGELFF. In DNA form, the CDR3 reads TGTGCCAGCAGCCCCCCCTCGACCGGGGAGCTGTTTTTT. V and J are TRBV13 and TRBJ2-2; D not resolved. CDR1 is PRHDT, CDR2 FYEKMQ, per germline (reference sequence). The CDR3 length is 13 residues. Trimming left V 5 bases short and J 5 bases short, with 9 bases between.

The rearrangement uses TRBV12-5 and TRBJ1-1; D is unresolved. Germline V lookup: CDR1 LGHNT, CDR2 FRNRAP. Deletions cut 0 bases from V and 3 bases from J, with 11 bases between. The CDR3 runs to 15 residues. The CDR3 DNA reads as TGTGCTAGTGGTTTGGTATATAGGGATGACACTGAAGCTTTCTTT. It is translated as CASGLVYRDDTEAFF.